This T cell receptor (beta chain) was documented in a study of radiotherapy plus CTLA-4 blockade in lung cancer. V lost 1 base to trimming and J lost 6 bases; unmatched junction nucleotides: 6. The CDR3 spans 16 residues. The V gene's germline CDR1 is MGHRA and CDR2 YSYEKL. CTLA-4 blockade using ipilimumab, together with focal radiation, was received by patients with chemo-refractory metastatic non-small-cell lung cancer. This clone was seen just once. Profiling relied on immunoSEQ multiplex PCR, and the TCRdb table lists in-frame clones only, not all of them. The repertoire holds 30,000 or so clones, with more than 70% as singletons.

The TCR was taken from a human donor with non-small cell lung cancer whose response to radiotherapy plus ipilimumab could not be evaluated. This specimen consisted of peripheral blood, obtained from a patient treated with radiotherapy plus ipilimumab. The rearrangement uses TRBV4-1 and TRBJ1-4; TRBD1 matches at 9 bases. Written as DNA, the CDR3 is TGCGCCAGCAGCCAAGGGACAGGGGCTTGGGATGAAAAACTGTTTTTT. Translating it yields CASSQGTGAWDEKLFF.